This section outlines one T cell receptor (beta chain) sequence together with its context. Its antigen has not been determined. There are no base qualities to consult, and no much larger clone falls within one base. This entry belongs to a study of shared clonotypes between healthy human individuals (dated by TCRdb to about 2020). About the investigation overall: The cohort comprised a couple of women and a few men aged 18 to 49 years. Per donor, three plates each were used for CD4 naive and CD4 memory, two for CD8 naive, and one for CD8 memory. Blood TCR repertoires of five healthy adults were deeply sequenced to estimate repertoire size and the extent of clonotype sharing between individuals. Libraries were prepared and TCR repertoires were sequenced by different laboratories using diverse techniques, in order to increase sequencing depth and limit assay-specific biases. Leukapheresis yielded between about 0.9 and 10 billion PBMCs per donor.

At the junction V is shortened by 4 bases and J by 0 bases, with 8 bases in between. According to the germline V gene (reference sequence), CDR1 reads SGHNT and CDR2 reads YYREEE. Including the terminal cysteine and phenylalanine, the CDR3 comprises 15 residues. The DNA shown is the 45-base CDR3, in frame from base 1. Results the study describes overall, beyond this receptor: About 5% of naive CD4, 3% to 3.5% of naive CD8, roughly 2.4% of memory CD4, and 0.4% of memory CD8 clonotypes were shared across a handful of donors. Higher generation probabilities were observed for clonotypes shared by all four sorted-subset donors than for non-shared clonotypes. Larger estimated clonotype richness was generally found for naive subsets than for memory subsets. Based on pairwise subsampling, the degree of clonotype sharing among donors was expected to be affected by sequencing depth. Sampling was limited to blood, and TCR repertoires in tissue likely differ from TCR repertoires in blood. Incomplete sequencing was indicated by rarefaction of sorted-subset datasets, despite the large sequencing depth. Because the study included only a small number of donors, the genetic and exposure-history diversity represented was limited.

The donors were healthy, HIV-negative adults with no recently reported acute infections or vaccinations. All donors were Caucasian adults living in Nashville, Tennessee, USA. CD4+ T cells were enriched by magnetic negative selection; naive cells were then positively selected on CD45RA, and the negative fraction formed the memory subset. After blood collection by leukapheresis, PBMCs were isolated using Ficoll-Histopaque density gradient centrifugation and then cryopreserved in the vapor phase of liquid nitrogen. Analytical flow cytometry was used to check the purity and quantity of each magnetically sorted T cell population. Genomic DNA was isolated from each sorted fraction and quantified by UV absorbance on a Nanodrop 2000c. Using the deep immunoSEQ assay, TCR CDR3 regions were amplified from genomic DNA by multiplex PCR. For each cell subset, the extracted genomic DNA was distributed evenly across all wells of several immunoSEQ 96-well plates, and each plate served as one replicate. For sorted subsets, about 200 ng genomic DNA, equal to some 30,000 T cell genomes, was loaded into each replicate PCR. Purified libraries were measured with a Qubit 3.0 fluorometer, size-checked on a Bioanalyzer 2100, and measured again with the KAPA Library Quantification kit. Each immunoSEQ 96-well plate was sequenced on its own single-read 150-cycle Illumina NextSeq 550 flow cell. In the original analysis: Because the immunoSEQ output included only junctional sequences and no quality scores, the filtering could not be the same as the filtering used for full-length reads. Sequences were annotated with PyIR, a Python wrapper for IgBLAST v1.9, using IMGT germline references to assign V/J genes and CDR3. Reads were filtered out if the reads had weak V/J assignments (E-value above 1e-6), no CDR3, stop codons, out-of-frame junctions, or ambiguous translated residues. A V3J clonotype was defined by an identical inferred V gene, J gene, and CDR3 amino acid sequence. Percentage overlap between repertoires was computed as shared unique clonotypes divided by the size of the smaller repertoire. Three approaches were used to assess repertoire richness: RTK rarefaction, the Chao1 estimator, and Recon v2.1 estimates of unobserved clonotypes. Generation probabilities for all TCRbeta clonotypes obtained by the gDNA method from several donors were computed using OLGA. This is the immuneACCESS table as TCRdb keeps it, with only in-frame sequences that have V and J called. A part of the clones is gone; compared with another copy, unresolved V genes explain less than half, and the rest is unexplained. V, J and clone size reflect that table, while D and trimming were determined from the DNA. This sample lists roughly 1.5 million clones; 95% to 99% were detected once. The ten largest clones capture approximately 0.44% of the sample.

The sample consisted of naive CD4+ T cells sorted from blood. The cell subset or site label for this specimen denotes: CD45RA+ positively selected. The sequence derives from a man in his thirties or forties in good health. The V and J genes are TRBV5-4 and TRBJ2-6; the D gene assignment is ambiguous. Here the CDR3 is given as CASSGQNSGANVLTF. The sequenced DNA is TGTGCCAGCAGCGGTCAAAACTCTGGGGCCAACGTCCTGACTTTC.